These 25 T cell receptor beta chains originate from one sample sequenced in a study of tumor-infiltrating lymphocytes in primary liver carcinoma. Unsorted bulk tissue of about 20-32 mg yielded co-extracted RNA and DNA. Total RNA amounting to about 520 ng was the source from which TCR beta cDNA was made with a constant-region primer. Libraries for TCR beta were built through three nested multiplex PCR rounds, which together made up a slightly modified ARM-PCR procedure. TRBV1-TRBV30 forward primers and a C-beta reverse primer were used in the first two PCR rounds, which each ran for about 9 cycles. TCRdb re-called the multiplex PCR reads with MiXCR, one entry per CDR3 protein. The profile shows roughly 57,000 distinct CDR3 sequences, just over 70% of them singletons. The sequenced sample was liver tumor tissue from sampling region 2. This sample's subset: tumor region T2, inferior pole. The receptors were sampled from a man in his forties or fifties with primary liver carcinoma and hepatitis B virus infection.

Many counts were recorded for this clonotype. V usage is TRBV29-1 and J usage is TRBJ2-5; D may be TRBD1 (6 bases). Trimming left V 7 bases short and J 4 bases short, with 13 bases between. This CDR3 spans 12 amino acids. Germline V CDR1 and CDR2: SQVTM, ANQGSEA. CDR3: CSGMDSGETQYF. DNA for the CDR3: TGCAGCGGTATGGACAGTGGAGAGACCCAGTACTTC.

This clonotype was observed once. The germline gene is not matched at one end of the junction; a read error may be the cause. The chain employs TRBV14 and TRBJ2-3; 7 nucleotides align to TRBD1. Germline lookup yields CDR1 SGHDN and CDR2 FVKESK. This CDR3 spans 16 amino acids. For the CDR3, the DNA is TGTGCCAGCAGCCAACGACAGTGGAGAGGGACAGATACGCGGTATTTT. This gives the protein CASSQRQWRGTDTRYF.

As regards this clonotype: The junction and the germline gene differ at one end; a read error may be behind it. The V call is TRBV4-2, the J call TRBJ2-7; 8 positions agree with TRBD2. Germline V gene sequence: CDR1 LGHNA, CDR2 YNFKEQ. The CDR3 sequence is 15 residues long. CDR3 in DNA: TGTGCCAGCAGCCCAGAACTAGCGGTTAGTTACGGGCAGTACTTC. Amino acids: CASSPELAVSYGQYF.

This clonotype was observed many times. V and J are TRBV29-1 and TRBJ2-7, with D perhaps given as TRBD1 or TRBD2 (5 bases each). V lost 4 bases to trimming and J lost 2 bases, with 18 bases between them. CDR1 is SQVTM and CDR2 is ANQGSEA in the germline V gene. The CDR3 extends over 15 amino acids. The CDR3 loop reads CSVASGWGMPYEQYF. Here the CDR3 DNA reads TGCAGCGTTGCGAGTGGATGGGGGATGCCCTACGAGCAGTACTTC.

This clonotype appeared a single time. A junction boundary mismatches the germline segment, possibly from a read error. The chain has TRBV6-6 and TRBJ1-6; TRBD1 matches 10 bases. CDR1 and CDR2 (germline): MNHNY, SVGAGI (reference sequence). The length of the CDR3 is 15 residues. This CDR3 is CANTTQTGGNSPLHF. CDR3 DNA sequence: TGTGCCAACACCACACAGACAGGGGGCAATTCGCCCCTCCACTTT.

With respect to this clonotype: An end of the junction does not agree with germline; a read error may underlie this. V gene TRBV11-2 combines with J gene TRBJ1-1, with TRBD1 matching 7 bases. There are 16 residues in the CDR3. Germline V gene data show CDR1 as SGHAT and CDR2 as FQNNGV. Here the CDR3 reads CASSPFRGLLNAEAFF. CDR3 DNA sequence: TGTGCCAGCAGCCCATTCAGGGGGTTGCTGAACGCTGAAGCTTTCTTT. The full variable domain, completed using reference TRBV11-2 and TRBJ1-1, is EAGVAQSPRYKIIEKRQSVAFWCNPISGHATLYWYQQILGQGPKLLIQFQNNGVVDDSQLPKDRFSAERLKGVDSTLKIQPAKLEDSAVYLCASSPFRGLLNAEAFFGQGTRLTVV.

This clonotype has only a few counts. The V call is TRBV12-3 or TRBV12-4, the J call TRBJ2-7; the D gene is possibly TRBD1 (6 bases). The CDR3 length is 15 residues. Trimming removed 4 bases at V and 0 bases at J, with 13 bases between. The CDR3 nucleotides read TGTGCCAGCAGTTCCCGGACAGCCCACTCCTACGAGCAGTACTTC. It yields the protein CASSSRTAHSYEQYF.

The gene calls are TRBV5-6 and TRBJ2-5; D unresolved. Germline V gives CDR1 SGHDT, CDR2 YYEEEE. Trimming pared 1 base from V and 4 bases from J, leaving 17 bases between. This CDR3 is built from 16 residues. CDR3 in DNA: TGTGCCAGCAGCTTGCATCAACTCGGCGGTCGAGAGACCCAGTACTTC. It translates to CASSLHQLGGRETQYF.

The count of this clonotype is one. This chain links TRBV5-5 with TRBJ2-1, with 8 bases lining up with TRBD2. CDR1 is SGHKS and CDR2 is YYEKEE in the germline V gene (reference sequence). The CDR3 covers 16 residues. The trim removed 6 bases at V and 4 bases at J, leaving 12 bases unmatched. CDR3 bases: TGTGCCAGCAACTGTCAGAGTAGCGGGACATACAATGAGCAGTTCTTC. It is translated as CASNCQSSGTYNEQFF.

Points on this clonotype: A much larger clone differs by one base, so this may be a read error. This CDR3 is missing its conserved last phenylalanine or tryptophan, likely due to a read error. The V gene is TRBV11-1, the J gene TRBJ2-7; D may be TRBD1 (5 bases). The V gene's germline CDR1 is SGHAT and CDR2 FQDESV (reference sequence). The CDR3 runs to 16 residues. With 8 bases removed from V and 7 bases from J, the gap between germline ends came to 27 bases. This CDR3 reads CASCLRVRASLGEQYL. DNA for the CDR3: TGTGCCAGCTGCCTGCGCGTCAGGGCGTCCCTGGGGGAGCAGTACTTA.

The chain combines TRBV29-1 with TRBJ2-7; 11 positions match TRBD1. The CDR3 runs to 14 residues. With V trimmed by 6 bases and J by 5 bases, 9 bases remained unmatched. CDR1 and CDR2 from the germline V gene are SQVTM and ANQGSEA. The CDR3 DNA is TGCAGCGTCGATGGACAGGGGGCGGGCAACGAGCAGTACTTC. Its protein product is CSVDGQGAGNEQYF.

A word on this clonotype: This may come from a read error, since a much larger clone is one base off. This chain links TRBV30 with TRBJ2-1, with D possibly being TRBD2 (5 bases). The CDR3 runs 14 residues. Trimming stripped 2 bases from V and 9 bases from J, with 17 bases between. Germline lookup yields CDR1 GTSNPN and CDR2 SVGIG (reference sequence). CDR3 in amino acids: CAWSSWNARVEQFF. The CDR3 region has the DNA TGTGCCTGGAGTAGTTGGAATGCGAGGGTTGAGCAGTTCTTC.

To note about this clonotype: The junction differs from germline at one of its ends, possibly a read error. The chain is built from TRBV12-3 or TRBV12-4 and TRBJ1-2; 11 bases are shared with TRBD1. This CDR3 has 15 amino acids. The CDR3, as DNA: TGTGTCAGCAGCCTCGGACAGGGGGCAATCTATGACTACACCTTC. This sequence encodes CVSSLGQGAIYDYTF.

The gene calls are TRBV5-6 and TRBJ2-7; 13 bases are a match to TRBD2. This CDR3 region has 16 residues. Germline V CDR1 and CDR2: SGHDT, YYEEEE. V lost 2 bases and J lost 6; bases outside the gene matches: 8. CDR3 in amino acids: CASSFRTSGRHLEQYF. The CDR3 DNA reads TGTGCCAGCAGCTTCAGGACTAGCGGGAGACACCTCGAGCAGTACTTC.

About this clonotype: One end of the junction is discordant with germline, which a read error may explain. The chain employs TRBV6-2 or TRBV6-3 and TRBJ2-1, with D perhaps given as TRBD1 or TRBD2 (5 bases each). Germline V lookup: CDR1 MNHEY, CDR2 SVGEGT. The CDR3 runs 14 residues. In DNA, the CDR3 is TGTGTCAGCAGTTACGGGCCTTATAGCAGGGAGCACTTCTTC. This sequence encodes CVSSYGPYSREHFF.

The chain combines TRBV29-1 with TRBJ1-1; D is uncertain. CDR1 SQVTM and CDR2 ANQGSEA come from the germline V gene. Trimming shortened V by 4 bases and J by 0 bases, and 15 bases separated the two germline ends. The CDR3 runs 15 residues. CDR3 sequence: CSVGSGWGVNTEAFF. The CDR3, as DNA: TGCAGCGTTGGATCCGGATGGGGTGTGAACACTGAAGCTTTCTTT.

The table lists this clonotype with a count of one. One end of the junction fails to match germline, which may point to a read error. The V call is TRBV11-2, the J call TRBJ2-7, with 8 bases fitting TRBD2. The germline V gene encodes CDR1 SGHAT and CDR2 FQNNGV. The CDR3 runs 15 residues. Here the CDR3 reads CASLVASGPGGEQYF. The CDR3 DNA reads as TGTGCCAGCTTAGTGGCAAGCGGACCGGGAGGGGAACAGTACTTT.

For this clonotype: This clone may be a read error of a much larger clone one base away. This rearrangement joins TRBV29-1 to TRBJ1-1; no clear D gene. CDR3 length: 10 amino acids. V lost 6 bases, J lost 3 bases, and 5 bases lay in between. Germline CDR1 SQVTM, CDR2 ANQGSEA. In nucleotides, the CDR3 is TGCAGCGTATTTGACACTGAAGCTTTCTTT. Translating it yields CSVFDTEAFF.

Regarding this clonotype: The junction and the germline gene differ at one end; a read error may be behind it. This chain uses TRBV28 with TRBJ2-3, with 7 bases aligning to TRBD1. Germline V lookup: CDR1 MDHEN, CDR2 SYDVKM. There are 17 residues in the CDR3. The CDR3 region has the DNA TGTGCCAGCAATTTATCCCCGGGACAGTACCCCTTATATACGCAGTATTTT. Translation gives CASNLSPGQYPLYTQYF.

As regards this clonotype: A read error may account for a junction end that differs from germline. The rearrangement joins TRBV6-5 to TRBJ2-7, with TRBD1 matching 9 bases. Germline values: CDR1 MNHEY, CDR2 SVGAGI. There are 13 residues in the CDR3. The CDR3: CAGSVSQGAKQCF. The CDR3 DNA follows: TGTGCCGGCAGTGTTTCACAGGGGGCAAAGCAGTGCTTC.

In the case of this clonotype: Its ends do not fully match the called genes, so a read error is possible. CDR3 in amino acids: CASIAGNSYVQYF. CDR3 in DNA: TGTGCCAGTATTGCGGGCAACTCCTACGTGCAGTACTTC. The V call is TRBV19, the J call TRBJ2-7; TRBD2 is a possible D gene (5 bases). Per germline, CDR1 LNHDA and CDR2 SQIVND (reference sequence). The CDR3 covers 13 residues.

Worth noting for this clonotype: One base away lies a much larger clone, so this may be a sequencing read error. CDR3 region: CASSPGTAFSRNTIYF. CDR3 nucleotide sequence: TGTGCCAGCAGTCCCGGGACAGCTTTCTCTCGAAACACCATATATTTT. This rearrangement joins TRBV28 to TRBJ1-3; 7 bases line up with TRBD1. This CDR3 has 16 amino acids. Germline CDR1 and CDR2: MDHEN and SYDVKM.

Of note for this clonotype: This is likely a read error, given that the CDR3 carries no conserved phenylalanine or tryptophan at its end. This chain uses TRBV12-3 or TRBV12-4 with TRBJ2-4; no definite D call. This CDR3 is 12 amino acids long. The CDR3 DNA reads as TGTGCTAGCAGTTTGTCCCAAAACATTCAGTACTTA. It specifies CASSLSQNIQYL.

A word on this clonotype: One junction end disagrees with the germline gene, perhaps due to a read error. The rearrangement joins TRBV11-2 to TRBJ2-3; D gene unclear. The germline V gene has CDR1 SGHAT and CDR2 FQNNGV. This CDR3 comprises 15 residues. In DNA, the CDR3 is TGTGCCAGTAGCCTCGAATACCAAGGCACATATACGCAGTATTTT. It is translated as CASSLEYQGTYTQYF.

As to this clonotype: The CDR3 does not end in the conserved phenylalanine or tryptophan, so this is likely a read error. The V and J genes are TRBV11-2 and TRBJ2-2; tentative D call: TRBD2 (7 bases). Germline V gene sequence: CDR1 SGHAT, CDR2 FQNNGV. This CDR3 has 17 amino acids. The CDR3 protein is CASSLALGGANTGELFS. The CDR3 bases are TGTGCCAGCAGCTTAGCATTAGGGGGGGCGAACACTGGGGAACTGTTTTCT.